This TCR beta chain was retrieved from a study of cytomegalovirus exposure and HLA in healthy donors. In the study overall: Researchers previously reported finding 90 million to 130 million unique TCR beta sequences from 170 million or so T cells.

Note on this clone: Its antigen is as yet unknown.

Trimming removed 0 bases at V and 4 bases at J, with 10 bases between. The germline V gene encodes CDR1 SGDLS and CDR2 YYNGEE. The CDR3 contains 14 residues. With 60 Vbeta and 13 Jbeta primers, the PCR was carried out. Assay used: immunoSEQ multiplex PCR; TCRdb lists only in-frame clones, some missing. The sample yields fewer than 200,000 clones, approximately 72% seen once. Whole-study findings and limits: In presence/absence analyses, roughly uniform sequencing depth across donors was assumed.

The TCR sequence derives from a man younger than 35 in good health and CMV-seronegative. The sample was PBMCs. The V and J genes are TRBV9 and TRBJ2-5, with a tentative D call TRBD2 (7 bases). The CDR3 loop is CASSVGGGGETQYF. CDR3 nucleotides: TGTGCCAGCAGCGTAGGGGGGGGCGGAGAGACCCAGTACTTC.